Each of the 26 T cell receptor beta chains below was sequenced from the same sample in a study of T-cell memory formation after mild COVID-19. TCRdb re-derived calls from the 5' RACE reads in MiXCR, one entry per CDR3 protein. The repertoire has over 250,000 distinct CDR3 sequences, around 15% of them found once; the top ten carry 20% to 25%. Source material: PBMCs or a T cell subset sorted from them (not recorded which). All receptors come from a man younger than 35 who had mild COVID-19 (a few samples of this study predate the infection). Cell type and time point are not known.

The chain has TRBV19 and TRBJ1-2; 10 bases are a match to TRBD1. This CDR3 has 14 residues. CDR1 is LNHDA, CDR2 SQIVND, per germline (reference sequence). V lost 6 bases, J lost 3 bases, and 4 bases stayed unmatched. The CDR3 DNA reads as TGTGCCAGTAGCAGACAGGGGGCAGACTATGGCTACACCTTC. This sequence encodes CASSRQGADYGYTF. Full variable domain (remainder filled in from reference TRBV19 and TRBJ1-2): DGGITQSPKYLFRKEGQNVTLSCEQNLNHDAMYWYRQDPGQGLRLIYYSQIVNDFQKGDIAEGYSVSREKKESFPLTVTSAQKNPTAFYLCASSRQGADYGYTFGSGTRLTVV.

The chain is built from TRBV19 and TRBJ2-1; possible D gene TRBD1, 6 bases. Trimming left V 3 bases short and J 2 bases short, with 11 bases between. Germline V lookup: CDR1 LNHDA, CDR2 SQIVND (reference sequence). The CDR3 extends over 15 amino acids. Here the CDR3 reads CASSIGWTAYNEQFF. The CDR3 DNA reads TGTGCCAGTAGTATTGGGTGGACAGCCTACAATGAGCAGTTCTTC.

This clonotype has at least ten counts. The chain is built from TRBV12-3 or TRBV12-4 and TRBJ2-5, with D possibly matching TRBD1 (6 bases). CDR3 length equals 13 residues. V dropped 7 bases and J dropped 9 bases, with 18 bases sitting between them. For the CDR3, the DNA is TGTGCCAGCACCCCGACAGCCGCAGGGGCCCAGTACTTC. It encodes CASTPTAAGAQYF.

This clonotype was counted many times. The rearrangement joins TRBV12-3 or TRBV12-4 to TRBJ2-2, with 7 bases that match TRBD1. V gave up 6 bases and J gave up 6 bases; unmatched junction bases: 7. This CDR3 has 14 residues. The CDR3 DNA reads TGTGCCAGCAGGCGGACAGGCGCGGCCGGGGAGCTGTTTTTT. It translates to CASRRTGAAGELFF.

The V and J genes are TRBV10-2 and TRBJ2-5, with TRBD2 matching over 7 bases. Germline V lookup: CDR1 WSHSY, CDR2 SAAADI. Trimming took 7 bases from V and 5 from J; bases not matched to a gene: 10. CDR3 length: 14 residues. Here the CDR3 DNA reads TGCGCCAGCAAACAGCGGGGCGGGCAGGAGACCCAGTACTTC. The encoded protein is CASKQRGGQETQYF.

The V and J genes are TRBV6-2 or TRBV6-3 and TRBJ2-1; D perhaps matches TRBD2 (7 bases). Germline V CDR1 and CDR2: MNHEY, SVGEGT. The CDR3 has 16 residues. Trimming cost V 10 bases and J 7 bases, with 26 bases left between them. The CDR3 loop reads CATHGAGASESNEQFF. CDR3 nucleotides: TGTGCCACGCACGGGGCGGGGGCCTCGGAATCGAATGAGCAGTTCTTC.

The chain has TRBV7-9 and TRBJ2-1, with TRBD2 matching over 7 bases. The V gene end was trimmed by 2 bases and the J gene end by 4 bases; junction bases not matched to a gene: 11. CDR1 is SEHNR, CDR2 FQNEAQ, per germline (reference sequence). The CDR3 spans 17 residues. The CDR3 DNA reads TGTGCCAGCAGCTTAAGTGGCGGGGGAGGAGAATACAATGAGCAGTTCTTC. Its translation: CASSLSGGGGEYNEQFF.

This clonotype was found a few times. This chain uses TRBV6-2 or TRBV6-3 with TRBJ2-7, with 7 nucleotides matching TRBD1. There are 11 residues in the CDR3. V was clipped by 7 bases and J by 6 bases; unmatched bases: 3. CDR1 and CDR2 from the germline V gene are MNHEY and SVGEGT. The CDR3 sequence: CASTGQREQYF. The CDR3 DNA sequence: TGTGCCAGCACGGGACAGCGCGAGCAGTACTTC.

This clonotype was counted between two and nine times. The J gene is TRBJ1-4, the V gene TRBV6-5, with D possibly being TRBD1 (5 bases). With 8 bases removed from V and 5 bases from J, the gap between germline ends came to 18 bases. Germline CDR1 and CDR2: MNHEY and SVGAGI. The CDR3 is made up of 15 amino acids. Here the CDR3 reads CASGLGRFRNEKLFF. The CDR3 DNA reads as TGTGCCAGCGGACTGGGGCGATTTAGAAATGAAAAACTGTTTTTT.

This clonotype has only a few counts. V and J are TRBV5-1 and TRBJ2-3, with D possibly TRBD1 on 5 matching bases. CDR1 is SGHRS and CDR2 is YFSETQ in the germline V gene. V was cut by 4 bases and J by 6 bases, with 18 bases left in between. This CDR3 region has 15 residues. The CDR3 loop is CASSPDSLGRDTQYF. For the CDR3, the DNA is TGCGCCAGCAGCCCCGACAGCTTAGGTCGGGATACGCAGTATTTT.

This chain links TRBV7-9 with TRBJ2-5, with D perhaps being TRBD1 or TRBD2 (6 bases each). The CDR3 contains 12 residues. The germline V gene has CDR1 SEHNR and CDR2 FQNEAQ (reference sequence). V was clipped by 5 bases and J by 7 bases, with 11 bases between them. The CDR3, as DNA: TGTGCCAGCAGCCAGGGGCGGGGGACCCAGTACTTC. Its protein product is CASSQGRGTQYF. The variable domain in full, with the rest retrieved from reference TRBV7-9 and TRBJ2-5, is DTGVSQNPRHKITKRGQNVTFRCDPISEHNRLYWYRQTLGQGPEFLTYFQNEAQLEKSRLLSDRFSAERPKGSFSTLEIQRTEQGDSAMYLCASSQGRGTQYFGPGTRLLVL.

This clonotype was observed a few times. This chain uses TRBV29-1 with TRBJ2-5, with D unresolved. From germline, CDR1 is SQVTM and CDR2 ANQGSEA. With 3 bases removed from V and 1 base from J, the gap between germline ends came to 9 bases. There are 13 residues in the CDR3. The CDR3 region is CSVDGPIQETQYF. CDR3 DNA: TGCAGCGTTGATGGACCAATCCAAGAGACCCAGTACTTC.

This clonotype was recorded a few times. The CDR3 DNA sequence: TGCGCCAGCAGCCAGGAACCCAGAGGAAACACTGAAGCTTTCTTT. This sequence encodes CASSQEPRGNTEAFF. The rearrangement uses TRBV4-3 and TRBJ1-1; no clear D. The CDR3 consists of 15 residues. V was clipped by 3 bases and J by 2 bases, with 13 bases between them. Germline CDR1 LGHNA, CDR2 YSLEER.

The CDR3 loop reads CASSSGEGGYNEQFF. CDR3 bases: TGCGCCAGCAGCTCCGGAGAGGGGGGATACAATGAGCAGTTCTTC. This chain links TRBV5-1 with TRBJ2-1; either TRBD1 or TRBD2 may fit D (6 bases each). The CDR3 length is 15 residues. Germline V gene lookup returns CDR1 SGHRS and CDR2 YFSETQ. V shed 3 bases and J shed 4 bases, with 14 bases lying between them. The full variable domain, completed using reference TRBV5-1 and TRBJ2-1, is KAGVTQTPRYLIKTRGQQVTLSCSPISGHRSVSWYQQTPGQGLQFLFEYFSETQRNKGNFPGRFSGRQFSNSRSEMNVSTLELGDSALYLCASSSGEGGYNEQFFGPGTRLTVL.

The table lists this clonotype with a few counts. This chain joins TRBV5-1 and TRBJ2-7; the D is unclear. V was trimmed by 1 base and J by 2 bases, leaving 19 bases between them. Germline V gives CDR1 SGHRS, CDR2 YFSETQ. The CDR3 consists of 17 residues. This CDR3 reads CASSLSARLEVTYEQYF. The CDR3 DNA is TGCGCCAGCAGCTTGTCTGCCAGACTTGAAGTAACCTACGAGCAGTACTTC.

This clonotype was seen a handful of times. The chain employs TRBV6-6 and TRBJ1-5; possibly TRBD1 for D (5 bases). This CDR3 has 13 residues. Germline V CDR1 and CDR2: MNHNY, SVGAGI (reference sequence). Trimming removed 6 bases from V and 9 bases from J, with 15 bases in between. The CDR3 here is CASRSGTDPPQHF. The CDR3 DNA is TGTGCCAGCAGATCCGGGACTGACCCGCCCCAGCATTTT.

This clonotype has just a few counts. V gene TRBV3-1 combines with J gene TRBJ2-1; D not resolved. CDR3 length: 12 residues. V was shortened by 5 bases and J by 4 bases, with 6 bases between the two germline ends. Looked up from germline, CDR1 is LGHDT and CDR2 is YNNKEL (reference sequence). This CDR3 reads CASSGDYNEQFF. The CDR3 DNA is TGTGCCAGCAGCGGTGATTACAATGAGCAGTTCTTC.

The chain links TRBV12-3 or TRBV12-4 to TRBJ1-5; D unresolved. The CDR3 is made up of 14 amino acids. V dropped 4 bases and J dropped 6 bases, with 13 bases sitting between them. The CDR3 loop reads CASSSRSFGQPQHF. The CDR3 nucleotides read TGTGCCAGCAGTTCCAGGAGTTTTGGTCAGCCCCAGCATTTT.

This clonotype was seen ten or more times. This chain joins TRBV12-3 or TRBV12-4 and TRBJ2-7; 9 positions agree with TRBD1. Trimming took 4 bases from V and 3 from J; bases not matched to a gene: 7. This CDR3 has 15 amino acids. The DNA for the CDR3 is TGTGCCAGCAGTTCTGGGACAGGGTCCCGCTACGAGCAGTACTTC. Amino acids: CASSSGTGSRYEQYF.

J is TRBJ2-7 and V is TRBV23-1, with D perhaps matching TRBD1 (6 bases). TRBV23-1 is sorted into the ORF group, with uncertain function. V shed 3 bases and J shed 3 bases, with 18 bases lying between them. The CDR3 contains 16 residues. The CDR3 nucleotides read TGCGCCAGCAGTCACCCGGTTCTAGGGGGATGCTACGAGCAGTACTTC. Its protein is CASSHPVLGGCYEQYF.

This clonotype has only a few counts. The chain carries TRBV30 and TRBJ1-5, with a tentative D call TRBD1 (5 bases). The CDR3 loop spans 13 amino acids. Deletions cut 2 bases from V and 2 bases from J, with 7 bases between. The germline V gene encodes CDR1 GTSNPN and CDR2 SVGIG (reference sequence). The CDR3 region is CAWSIQGNQPQHF. The CDR3 bases are TGTGCCTGGAGTATACAGGGCAATCAGCCCCAGCATTTT.

V is TRBV7-8 and J is TRBJ1-6; D unresolved. The germline gives CDR1 SGHVS, CDR2 FQNEAQ. V dropped 3 bases and J dropped 5 bases, with 8 bases sitting between them. This CDR3 is 14 amino acids long. CDR3 nucleotide sequence: TGTGCCAGCAGCTTTATGGGGAATAATTCACCCCTCCACTTT. Translation gives CASSFMGNNSPLHF.

V is TRBV4-1 and J is TRBJ1-2; 8 bases match TRBD1. V lost 4 bases, J lost 0 bases, and 10 bases stayed unmatched. The germline gives CDR1 MGHRA, CDR2 YSYEKL. This CDR3 is built from 17 residues. CDR3 sequence: CASSPRDRTTANYGYTF. The CDR3 DNA sequence: TGCGCCAGCAGCCCGCGGGACAGGACGACAGCTAACTATGGCTACACCTTC.

The genes are TRBV4-1 and TRBJ2-1; 9 bases are a match to TRBD1. V lost 3 bases and J lost 5; bases outside the gene matches: 11. Germline V gene sequence: CDR1 MGHRA, CDR2 YSYEKL. CDR3 length equals 17 residues. CDR3 coding DNA: TGCGCCAGCAGCCAGATAACAGGGGGCGTCGGCAACAATGAGCAGTTCTTC. Its protein is CASSQITGGVGNNEQFF.

This clonotype has just a few counts. V is TRBV29-1 and J is TRBJ2-2, with D possibly TRBD2 on 5 matching bases. CDR1 is SQVTM and CDR2 is ANQGSEA in the germline V gene. V was clipped by 1 base and J by 6 bases, with 9 bases between them. The CDR3 consists of 13 residues. The CDR3 region has the DNA TGCAGCGTTGAAGTAGCGAGGGCCGGGGAGCTGTTTTTT. Translated, it gives CSVEVARAGELFF.

V is TRBV19 and J is TRBJ2-1; 7 nucleotides agree with TRBD1. The germline CDR1 and CDR2 sequences are LNHDA and SQIVND (reference sequence). This CDR3 is built from 14 residues. Trimming at V came to 3 bases and at J to 9 bases, leaving 8 bases not matched to a gene. As DNA, the CDR3 is TGTGCCAGTAGTATCTCGACAGGGAAGGTTGAGCAGTTCTTC. Translated: CASSISTGKVEQFF. The full variable domain, its missing parts supplied by reference TRBV19 and TRBJ2-1, is DGGITQSPKYLFRKEGQNVTLSCEQNLNHDAMYWYRQDPGQGLRLIYYSQIVNDFQKGDIAEGYSVSREKKESFPLTVTSAQKNPTAFYLCASSISTGKVEQFFGPGTRLTVL.